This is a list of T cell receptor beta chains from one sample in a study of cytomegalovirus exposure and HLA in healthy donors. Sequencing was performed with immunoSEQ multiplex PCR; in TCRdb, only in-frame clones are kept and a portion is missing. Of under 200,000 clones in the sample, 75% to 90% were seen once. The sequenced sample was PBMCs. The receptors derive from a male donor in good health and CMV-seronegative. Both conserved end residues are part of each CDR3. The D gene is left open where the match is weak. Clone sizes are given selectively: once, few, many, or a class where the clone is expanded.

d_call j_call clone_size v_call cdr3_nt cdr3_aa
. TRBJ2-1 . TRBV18 TGTGCCAGCTCATCTAGACAGGCCCCGTACAATGAGCAGTTCTTC CASSSRQAPYNEQFF
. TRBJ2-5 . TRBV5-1 TGCGCCAGCAGCTTGTCAGGCAGGGAAGAGACCCAGTACTTC CASSLSGREETQYF
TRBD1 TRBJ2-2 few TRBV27 TGTGCCAGCAGTTTACCAACGGGACAGGGTATAACCGGGGAGCTGTTTTTT CASSLPTGQGITGELFF
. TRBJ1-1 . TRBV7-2 TGTGCCAGCAGAGCTAGTGCGGGATCCACTGAAGCTTTCTTT CASRASAGSTEAFF
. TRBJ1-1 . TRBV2 TGTGCCAGCAACCTACCGGAGACGAGCACTGAAGCTTTCTTT CASNLPETSTEAFF
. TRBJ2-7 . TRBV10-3 TGTGCCATCAGTGAGTCGACGGGGGTCGGCGAGCAGTACTTC CAISESTGVGEQYF
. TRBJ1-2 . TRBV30 TGTGCCTGGAGTGTACAGTCAGACTATGGCTACACCTTC CAWSVQSDYGYTF
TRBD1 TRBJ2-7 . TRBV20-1 TGCAGTGCGAGGACAGGGGTCGAGCAGTACTTC CSARTGVEQYF
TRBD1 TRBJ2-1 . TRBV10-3 TGTGCCATCATCCCGGGACAGGGTTCCAATGAGCAGTTCTTC CAIIPGQGSNEQFF
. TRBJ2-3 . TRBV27 TGTGCCAGCAGTTTCCCCCTCCGGGACTGGTCCCGGGATACGCAGTATTTT CASSFPLRDWSRDTQYF
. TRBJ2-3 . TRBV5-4 TGTGCCAGCAGGCTGGGGGCAGCGGAGCAGTATTTT CASRLGAAEQYF
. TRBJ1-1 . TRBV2 TGTGCCAGCAGTGAATATGACACTGAAGCTTTCTTT CASSEYDTEAFF
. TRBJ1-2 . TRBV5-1 TGCGCCAGCAGCTCGGGACCGGGACAAAACTATGGCTACACCTTC CASSSGPGQNYGYTF
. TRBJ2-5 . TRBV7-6 TGTGCCAGCAGCCCCGTCGGTCAAGAGACCCAGTACTTC CASSPVGQETQYF
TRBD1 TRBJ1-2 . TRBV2 TGTGCCAGCAGTGAAGTTGCAGGGGGCTATGGCTACACCTTC CASSEVAGGYGYTF
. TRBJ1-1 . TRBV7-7 TGTGCTAGCAGCTTAGACAGGAACACTGAAGCTTTCTTT CASSLDRNTEAFF
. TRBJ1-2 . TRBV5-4 TGTGCCAGCAGCGGAGATCAGTATGGCTACACCTTC CASSGDQYGYTF
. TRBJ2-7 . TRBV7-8 TGTGCCAGCAGCTTGGGGCGCTATCATTTCTACGAGCAGTACTTC CASSLGRYHFYEQYF
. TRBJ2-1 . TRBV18 TGTGCCAGCTCACCACGCACAGGCGCCAGGACACAGTTCTTC CASSPRTGARTQFF
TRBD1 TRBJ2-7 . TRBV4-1 TGCGCCAGCACCCAAACGACAGGGATCTACGAGCAGTACTTC CASTQTTGIYEQYF
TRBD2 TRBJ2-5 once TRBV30 TGTGCCTGGAGCCCCAGCGGGGGGGCGTCAGAGACCCAGTACTTC CAWSPSGGASETQYF
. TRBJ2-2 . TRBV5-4 TGTGCCAGCAGCTTGGAGAGGCGTAACACCGGGGAGCTGTTTTTT CASSLERRNTGELFF
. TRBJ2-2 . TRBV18 TGTGCCAGCTCACCCGGGACACGCACCGGGGAGCTGTTTTTT CASSPGTRTGELFF
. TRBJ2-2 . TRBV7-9 TGTGCCAGCCCCCTGGGGCCCTCGACCACCGGGGAGCTGTTTTTT CASPLGPSTTGELFF
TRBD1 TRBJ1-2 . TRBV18 TGTGCCAGCTCCCGGGACAGAACTAACTATGGCTACACCTTC CASSRDRTNYGYTF
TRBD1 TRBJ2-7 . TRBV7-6 TGTGCCAGCAGCCCAGGACAGGTCTACGAGCAGTACTTC CASSPGQVYEQYF
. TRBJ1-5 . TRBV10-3 TGTGCCATCAGTGAGTGGGAAGGGGGAAGAGTTCAGCCCCAGCATTTT CAISEWEGGRVQPQHF
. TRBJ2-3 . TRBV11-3 TGTGCCAGCAGCTTAGGTACAACAGATACGCAGTATTTT CASSLGTTDTQYF
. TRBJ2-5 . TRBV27 TGTGCCAGCAGTTGGACTGGTAGCCCGCCGCAAGAGACCCAGTACTTC CASSWTGSPPQETQYF
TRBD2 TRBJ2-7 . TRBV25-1 TGTGCCAGCAGTGAAAACGCGGGGGGGAACTACGAGCAGTACTTC CASSENAGGNYEQYF
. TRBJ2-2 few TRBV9 TGTGCCAGCAGCGTAGCTGGGGCGCTGAACACCGGGGAGCTGTTTTTT CASSVAGALNTGELFF
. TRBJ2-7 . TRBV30 TGTGCCTGGAGTATAACCGGGACACACCACGAGCAGTACTTC CAWSITGTHHEQYF
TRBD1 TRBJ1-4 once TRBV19 TGTGCCAGTACCCCGGGACAGGCAACTAATGAAAAACTGTTTTTT CASTPGQATNEKLFF
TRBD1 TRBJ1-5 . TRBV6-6 TGTGCCAGCAGTCGACAGGGCGCGAGCAATCAGCCCCAGCATTTT CASSRQGASNQPQHF
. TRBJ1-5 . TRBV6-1 TGTGCCAGCAAGGCAGTTGGGATCAGGGGGCCCCAGCATTTT CASKAVGIRGPQHF
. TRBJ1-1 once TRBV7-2 TGTGCCAGCAGCTTAATCCCAGCGGACACTGAAGCTTTCTTT CASSLIPADTEAFF
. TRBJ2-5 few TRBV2 TGTGCCAGCACCCTGGGGGGGGGCAGAGAGACCCAGTACTTC CASTLGGGRETQYF
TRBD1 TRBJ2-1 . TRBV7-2 TGTGCCAGCAGCCCCCGGACAGGGGCGTACAATGAGCAGTTCTTC CASSPRTGAYNEQFF
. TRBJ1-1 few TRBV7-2 TGTGCCAGCAGCTTAGCGGGACACCCGAACACTGAAGCTTTCTTT CASSLAGHPNTEAFF
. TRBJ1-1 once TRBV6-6 TGTGCCAGCAGTTACCCTCTTACAACGAACACTGAAGCTTTCTTT CASSYPLTTNTEAFF
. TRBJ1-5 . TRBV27 TGTGCCAGCAGTTTATGGGGAGATCAGCCCCAGCATTTT CASSLWGDQPQHF
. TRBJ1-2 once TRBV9 TGTGCCAGCAGCGGGGTGGGCTTCCCTATGTATGGCTACACCTTC CASSGVGFPMYGYTF
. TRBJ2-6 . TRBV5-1 TGCGCCAGCAGCCGTGGACAGATCAGCTCTGGGGCCAACGTCCTGACTTTC CASSRGQISSGANVLTF
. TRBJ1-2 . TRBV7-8 TGTGCCAGCAGCCCGCGCCCGACGGACACCTCCTATGGCTACACCTTC CASSPRPTDTSYGYTF
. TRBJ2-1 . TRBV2 TGTGCCAGCAGTGTTGGGCGGACTTATTACAATGAGCAGTTCTTC CASSVGRTYYNEQFF
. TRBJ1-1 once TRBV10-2 TGCGCCAGCAGTGCGAACCGGGAGAACACTGAAGCTTTCTTT CASSANRENTEAFF
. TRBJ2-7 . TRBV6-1 TGTGCCAGCAGTGAAGGGCGACACTCCTACGAGCAGTACTTC CASSEGRHSYEQYF
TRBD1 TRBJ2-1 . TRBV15 TGTGCCACCAGCCCCCTGGGACAGTACAATGAGCAGTTCTTC CATSPLGQYNEQFF
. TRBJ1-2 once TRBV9 TGTGCCAGCAGCTATGGGGCTGGAAAGTATGGCTACACCTTC CASSYGAGKYGYTF
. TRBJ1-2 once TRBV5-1 TGCGCCAGCAGTCCAGGGGTCACGATGAACTATGGCTACACCTTC CASSPGVTMNYGYTF
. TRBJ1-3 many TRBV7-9 TGTGCCAGGCAAGCGTCGGGGTCTGGAAACACCATATATTTT CARQASGSGNTIYF
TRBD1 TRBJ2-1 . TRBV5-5 TGTGCCAGCAGCAGAACGACAGGGAACAATGAGCAGTTCTTC CASSRTTGNNEQFF
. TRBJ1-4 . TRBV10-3 TGTGCCATCCGGGACACCGGGGATGAAAAACTGTTTTTT CAIRDTGDEKLFF
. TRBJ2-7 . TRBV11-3 TGTGCCAGCAGCCCAAAACTGGACAGCCCCGAGCAGTACTTC CASSPKLDSPEQYF
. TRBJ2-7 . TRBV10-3 TGTGCCATCAGTACCAACAGTGGGCGCTACGAGCAGTACTTC CAISTNSGRYEQYF